These 23 T cell receptor beta chains share one sample of origin, sequenced in a study of T cell repertoires in cytomegalovirus infection. TCRdb recomputed calls from the reads with MiXCR, one row per CDR3 protein. The sample includes approximately 190,000 distinct CDR3 sequences, 28% seen only once; the top ten take approximately 30%. Sequenced input: PBMCs. These receptors were collected from a human donor in good health (CMV status not recorded). Some clones in this sample may be carry-over from other donors' samples.

V usage is TRBV20-1 and J usage is TRBJ2-5; 11 bases match TRBD2. The germline V gene has CDR1 DFQATT and CDR2 SNEGSKA (reference sequence). Trimming took 4 bases from V and 5 from J; bases not matched to a gene: 6. The CDR3 is 14 residues long. This chain's CDR3 is CSATLAGGGETQYF. CDR3 nucleotides: TGCAGTGCTACCCTAGCGGGGGGCGGGGAGACCCAGTACTTC.

This clonotype was counted between two and nine times. The chain recombines TRBV7-6 with TRBJ2-3; D is tentatively TRBD1 or TRBD2 (5 bases each). CDR3 length equals 15 residues. The V gene's germline CDR1 is SGHVS and CDR2 FNYEAQ. Between the trimmed V and J ends, which lost 0 bases and 3 bases, there was a span of 10 bases. DNA of the CDR3: TGTGCCAGCAGCTTAGCGGGGGAGAGGACAGATACGCAGTATTTT. Residues: CASSLAGERTDTQYF. Complete variable domain (other parts from reference TRBV7-6 and TRBJ2-3): GAGVSQSPRYKVTKRGQDVALRCDPISGHVSLYWYRQALGQGPEFLTYFNYEAQQDKSGLPNDRFSAERPEGSISTLTIQRTEQRDSAMYRCASSLAGERTDTQYFGPGTRLTVL.

This clonotype was seen many times. The rearrangement uses TRBV7-6 and TRBJ1-1; D gene ambiguous. The CDR3 length is 14 residues. Per the germline V gene, CDR1 is SGHVS and CDR2 is FNYEAQ. Trimming cost V 2 bases and J 2 bases, with 9 bases left between them. The CDR3: CASSLNGENTEAFF. The CDR3 DNA reads TGTGCCAGCAGCTTAAACGGTGAAAACACTGAAGCTTTCTTT.

The V gene is TRBV4-3, the J gene TRBJ1-4; D is perhaps TRBD1 (6 bases). The CDR3 has 16 amino acids. CDR1 is LGHNA, CDR2 YSLEER, per germline. V gave up 0 bases and J gave up 0 bases, with 8 bases separating them. CDR3 protein: CASSQDKGATNEKLFF. CDR3 DNA sequence: TGCGCCAGCAGCCAAGATAAGGGGGCAACTAATGAAAAACTGTTTTTT.

This clonotype was counted many times. The chain's CDR3 is CASSLDGTNHRYTF. As DNA, the CDR3 is TGTGCCAGCAGCCTAGACGGGACTAACCATCGCTACACCTTC. The chain recombines TRBV7-6 with TRBJ1-2, with D maybe TRBD1 (5 bases). Looked up from germline, CDR1 is SGHVS and CDR2 is FNYEAQ. This CDR3 region has 14 residues. The germline V and J ends were trimmed by 5 bases and 9 bases, with 19 bases remaining between them. Full variable domain (remainder filled in from reference TRBV7-6 and TRBJ1-2): GAGVSQSPRYKVTKRGQDVALRCDPISGHVSLYWYRQALGQGPEFLTYFNYEAQQDKSGLPNDRFSAERPEGSISTLTIQRTEQRDSAMYRCASSLDGTNHRYTFGSGTRLTVV.

This clonotype was counted a few times. The rearrangement joins TRBV10-3 to TRBJ1-1; D is unresolved. V was clipped by 6 bases and J by 0 bases, with 17 bases between them. The CDR3 spans 16 residues. Germline V CDR1 and CDR2: ENHRY, SYGVKD. The CDR3 DNA reads TGTGCCATCAGGGGGTGGCCGCAGGTCATGAACACTGAAGCTTTCTTT. The encoded protein is CAIRGWPQVMNTEAFF.

This chain links TRBV11-2 with TRBJ1-3, with D uncertain. Germline V CDR1 and CDR2: SGHAT, FQNNGV. Between the trimmed V and J ends, which lost 0 bases and 2 bases, there was a span of 8 bases. This CDR3 is built from 15 residues. The CDR3 coding sequence is TGTGCCAGCAGCTTAGATGCTCGGGCTGGAAACACCATATATTTT. It translates to CASSLDARAGNTIYF.

The chain carries TRBV7-2 and TRBJ1-1, with D perhaps TRBD1 (5 bases). Germline V gene data show CDR1 as SGHTA and CDR2 as FQGNSA. Trimming left V 1 base short and J 2 bases short, with 14 bases between. The CDR3 runs 16 residues. Here the CDR3 DNA reads TGTGCCAGCAGCTTAGGTCGACAGACCGCTAACACTGAAGCTTTCTTT. This encodes CASSLGRQTANTEAFF.

The V gene is TRBV15, the J gene TRBJ1-5; 8 nucleotides align to TRBD1. The germline gives CDR1 LNHNV, CDR2 YYDKDF (reference sequence). Losses at the gene ends were 5 bases for V and 2 bases for J; bases not matched to a gene: 8. This CDR3 is built from 16 residues. The CDR3 sequence is CATSPHPQGGNQPQHF. As DNA, the CDR3 is TGTGCCACCAGCCCACATCCACAGGGGGGCAATCAGCCCCAGCATTTT.

This clonotype was seen many times. The V gene is TRBV7-2, the J gene TRBJ2-5; unclear D gene. From germline, CDR1 is SGHTA and CDR2 FQGNSA. The CDR3 sequence is 13 residues long. V lost 1 base and J 5 bases, leaving 8 bases between the germline ends. The CDR3 DNA follows: TGTGCCAGCAGCTTAGGCGCCGCGGAGACCCAGTACTTC. Its protein product is CASSLGAAETQYF.

This clonotype was seen only a few times. This rearrangement joins TRBV7-8 to TRBJ1-1; the D gene is possibly TRBD1 (5 bases). V gave up 2 bases and J gave up 5 bases, with 12 bases separating them. Germline V gives CDR1 SGHVS, CDR2 FQNEAQ. This CDR3 region has 14 residues. CDR3 sequence reads: CASSLSWGWTEAFF. For the CDR3, the DNA is TGTGCCAGCAGCTTAAGTTGGGGGTGGACTGAAGCTTTCTTT. Looking up the rest from reference TRBV7-8 and TRBJ1-1 gives the full variable domain: GAGVSQSPRYKVAKRGQDVALRCDPISGHVSLFWYQQALGQGPEFLTYFQNEAQLDKSGLPSDRFFAERPEGSVSTLKIQRTQQEDSAVYLCASSLSWGWTEAFFGQGTRLTVV.

The genes are TRBV23-1 and TRBJ1-5; D remains ambiguous. TRBV23-1 is an ORF, with its function uncertain. The ends were cut back, 3 bases at V and 2 bases at J, with 17 bases in the middle. The CDR3 is 17 residues long. The DNA for the CDR3 is TGCGCCAGCAGTCATTTCCTGATGACGCAGGGCAATCAGCCCCAGCATTTT. Its protein product is CASSHFLMTQGNQPQHF.

Concerning this clonotype itself: A much larger clone differs by one base, so this may be a read error. The chain employs TRBV7-3 and TRBJ2-6; no reliable D call. Per germline, CDR1 SGHTA and CDR2 FQGTGA. CDR3 length: 16 amino acids. CDR3 loop: CASTLGRVSGPNVLTF. CDR3 nucleotides: TGTGCCAGCACCCTCGGCCGGGTCTCTGGGCCCAACGTCCTGACTTTC. Filled out from reference TRBV7-3 and TRBJ2-6, the complete variable domain reads GAGVSQTPSNKVTEKGKYVELRCDPISGHTALYWYRQSLGQGPEFLIYFQGTGAADDSGLPNDRFFAVRPEGSVSTLKIQRTERGDSAVYLCASTLGRVSGPNVLTFGAGSRLTVL.

This clonotype was seen at least ten times. The chain recombines TRBV7-3 with TRBJ2-5; D might be TRBD2 (5 bases). Germline V gene sequence: CDR1 SGHTA, CDR2 FQGTGA. This CDR3 comprises 13 residues. Trimming pared 3 bases from V and 1 base from J, leaving 6 bases between. This chain's CDR3 is CASSLGAQETQYF. CDR3 DNA: TGTGCCAGCAGCTTGGGAGCCCAAGAGACCCAGTACTTC.

The V call is TRBV20-1, the J call TRBJ2-1; 14 nucleotides line up with TRBD2. V dropped 4 bases and J dropped 8; count of bases not matched to a gene: 7. CDR1 DFQATT and CDR2 SNEGSKA come from the germline V gene (reference sequence). The CDR3 totals 15 residues. CDR3 residues: CSATRLAGGPHEQFF. CDR3 nucleotide sequence: TGCAGTGCTACCAGACTAGCGGGGGGGCCTCATGAGCAGTTCTTC.

This clonotype has a handful of counts. This rearrangement joins TRBV11-2 to TRBJ1-1; the D gene is possibly TRBD1 (5 bases). Trimming took off 3 bases at V and 6 bases at J, with 17 bases between the two ends. Germline V gives CDR1 SGHAT, CDR2 FQNNGV. This CDR3 spans 15 amino acids. CDR3: CASSLTGARYAEAFF. DNA for the CDR3: TGTGCCAGCAGCTTGACCGGGGCCCGATACGCTGAAGCTTTCTTT.

This clonotype has a handful of counts. The chain employs TRBV5-1 and TRBJ2-7, with D possibly being TRBD1 (6 bases). Trimming pared 0 bases from V and 0 bases from J, leaving 16 bases between. Germline CDR1 SGHRS, CDR2 YFSETQ. This CDR3 comprises 17 residues. The CDR3 region is CASSLALGQPGSYEQYF. CDR3 coding DNA: TGCGCCAGCAGCTTGGCCTTAGGACAGCCGGGCTCCTACGAGCAGTACTTC.

This clonotype has just a few counts. The J gene is TRBJ2-7, the V gene TRBV25-1; no clear D gene. Germline loops: CDR1 MGHDK, CDR2 SYGVNS. Trimming left V 4 bases short and J 3 bases short, with 19 bases between. This CDR3 has 16 amino acids. For the CDR3, the DNA is TGTGCCAGCAGTGTCCAACGCAGTGGCAGACACTACGAGCAGTACTTC. Its protein product is CASSVQRSGRHYEQYF.

The chain joins TRBV12-3 or TRBV12-4 to TRBJ2-5; tentatively, D is TRBD2 (6 bases). Trimming shortened V by 5 bases and J by 5 bases, and 12 bases separated the two germline ends. The CDR3 totals 13 residues. The CDR3 loop reads CASSRAGGETQYF. For the CDR3, the DNA is TGTGCCAGCAGTAGGGCAGGAGGGGAGACCCAGTACTTC.

The chain has TRBV4-1 and TRBJ1-1, with D possibly matching TRBD1 (5 bases). This CDR3 comprises 14 residues. The V gene lost 4 bases and the J gene lost 3 bases, with 12 bases spanning the gap. CDR1 and CDR2 (germline): MGHRA, YSYEKL. The CDR3 nucleotides read TGCGCCAGCAGCCTCCTCGAAGGGGACACTGAAGCTTTCTTT. Protein product: CASSLLEGDTEAFF.

This clonotype was observed at least ten times. This rearrangement joins TRBV7-2 to TRBJ2-1; 8 bases are shared with TRBD2. V was pared by 5 bases and J by 0 bases, with 3 bases of the junction left unmatched. There are 15 residues in the CDR3. CDR1 and CDR2 (germline): SGHTA, FQGNSA. The CDR3 bases are TGTGCCAGCAGCCCGACTAGCGCCTCCTACAATGAGCAGTTCTTC. Protein sequence: CASSPTSASYNEQFF.

This clonotype was observed a single time. This chain uses TRBV2 with TRBJ1-1; D unclear. The length of the CDR3 is 14 residues. Trimming took 7 bases from V and 4 from J, leaving 16 bases between them. Germline V lookup: CDR1 SNHLY, CDR2 FYNNEI. The CDR3, as DNA: TGTGCCAGCACTAGATCCATGGAAGCCACTGAAGCTTTCTTT. As protein: CASTRSMEATEAFF.

The chain recombines TRBV2 with TRBJ2-3, with 10 positions matching TRBD2. Germline V gives CDR1 SNHLY, CDR2 FYNNEI. The J segment lost 5 bases and the V segment lost 5 bases, leaving 7 bases of the junction unmatched. The CDR3 totals 15 residues. The chain's CDR3 is CASSFERGGEDTQYF. As DNA, the CDR3 is TGTGCCAGCAGTTTTGAGCGGGGGGGTGAAGATACGCAGTATTTT.